This T cell receptor beta chain was sequenced in a study of CD8+CD57+ T cells in acquired aplastic anemia. Study-wide background: The sorted CD4+ and CD8+ cells yielded an average around 3.4 ug of DNA. Study conclusions and caveats: Comparison of patients with controls identified about 27 shared CD8+ CDR3 sequences.

The junction had 4 bases not matched to a gene; V was cut back by 2 bases and J by 4 bases. In germline, CDR1 is ENHRY, CDR2 SYGVKD. The CDR3 runs to 15 residues. Patients selected for sequencing had displayed CD8+CD57+ cell expansion by flow cytometry. Every patient had severe acquired aplastic anemia. Patients had undergone no therapy by the time their blood was sampled. Profiles of TCR beta VDJ and CDR3 were generated from a genomic DNA template. TCRdb passed the reads through MiXCR, listing each CDR3 protein once. This sample has 55,000 to 60,000 distinct CDR3 sequences, with just over 55% found just once. Note on this clonotype: The antigen is undetermined.

The chain joins TRBV10-3 to TRBJ2-7, with 11 bases that match TRBD2. This TCR was sampled from a human donor with aplastic anemia. The sample taken for sequencing was sorted CD4+, CD8+, or CD8+CD57+ T cells (not recorded which) from PBMCs. The CDR3 sequence: CAISETSGSGYEQYF. The CDR3 DNA reads TGTGCCATCAGTGAGACTAGCGGGAGTGGGTACGAGCAGTACTTC.